Listed below are T cell receptor beta chains from one sample, sequenced in a study of blood T cells in healthy people across ages. MiXCR was run by TCRdb on the 5' RACE reads, yielding one entry per CDR3 protein. The sample has under 2 million distinct CDR3 sequences; 30% to 40% are singletons. Sequencing was performed on blood. These receptors were collected from a woman aged 25 to 39 in good health. Each CDR3 is given with its conserved first and last residue. Fields, in order: V gene, clone size, J gene, D gene, CDR3 DNA, CDR3 protein. The D gene is left open where the match is weak. The size entry is marked missing in some rows and otherwise reads once, few, many or a size class.

v_gene: TRBV6-6
abundance: -
j_gene: TRBJ2-5
d_gene: -
CDR3nt: TGTGCCAGCAGGGAACACTCGGACAGTCAAGAGACCCAGTACTTC
CDR3aa: CASREHSDSQETQYF

v_gene: TRBV28
abundance: -
j_gene: TRBJ1-2
d_gene: -
CDR3nt: TGTGCCAGCAGTTTATACCCTGCGGGGGCCTATGGCTACACCTTC
CDR3aa: CASSLYPAGAYGYTF

v_gene: TRBV20-1
abundance: many
j_gene: TRBJ2-1
d_gene: TRBD2
CDR3nt: TGCAGTGCTGGGGGACTAGCGAAATACAATGAGCAGTTCTTC
CDR3aa: CSAGGLAKYNEQFF

v_gene: TRBV20-1
abundance: -
j_gene: TRBJ2-3
d_gene: TRBD2
CDR3nt: TGCAGTGCTAGTCAAGGCGTAGCGGGCCGGGGGGGAGATACGCAGTATTTT
CDR3aa: CSASQGVAGRGGDTQYF

v_gene: TRBV27
abundance: few
j_gene: TRBJ2-5
d_gene: TRBD2
CDR3nt: TGTGCCAGCAGGCCAGCGGGAGCTCGGGAGACCCAGTACTTC
CDR3aa: CASRPAGARETQYF

v_gene: TRBV5-1
abundance: few
j_gene: TRBJ2-1
d_gene: -
CDR3nt: TGCGCCAGCAGGTACACAGCAGTAAGGGATGAGCAGTTCTTC
CDR3aa: CASRYTAVRDEQFF

v_gene: TRBV7-2
abundance: -
j_gene: TRBJ2-5
d_gene: TRBD2
CDR3nt: TGTGCCAGCAGCCCCCCGGGGGGTAGAGAAGAGACCCAGTACTTC
CDR3aa: CASSPPGGREETQYF

v_gene: TRBV5-1
abundance: few
j_gene: TRBJ1-1
d_gene: -
CDR3nt: TGCGCCAGCAGCTTAAAAGGAGGGGACACTGAAGCTTTCTTT
CDR3aa: CASSLKGGDTEAFF

v_gene: TRBV27
abundance: -
j_gene: TRBJ2-5
d_gene: -
CDR3nt: TGTGCCAGCAGTCATAGAGGGGTTAAAGAGACCCAGTACTTC
CDR3aa: CASSHRGVKETQYF

v_gene: TRBV20-1
abundance: -
j_gene: TRBJ2-1
d_gene: -
CDR3nt: TGCAGTGCTAGAGATGCCAGTAGGAATGAGCAGTTCTTC
CDR3aa: CSARDASRNEQFF

v_gene: TRBV5-6
abundance: -
j_gene: TRBJ2-1
d_gene: -
CDR3nt: TGTGCCAACAGCCCGCCGGAAGTCCAAACCCAGGAGCAGTTCTTC
CDR3aa: CANSPPEVQTQEQFF

v_gene: TRBV20-1
abundance: -
j_gene: TRBJ2-3
d_gene: -
CDR3nt: TGCAGTGCTAGAGATGTGGCTAGCACAGATACGCAGTATTTT
CDR3aa: CSARDVASTDTQYF

v_gene: TRBV28
abundance: -
j_gene: TRBJ2-7
d_gene: -
CDR3nt: TGTACCGGCAGTTTGGGACAAATTAGGAGTGGAGCCTACGAGCAGTACTTC
CDR3aa: CTGSLGQIRSGAYEQYF

v_gene: TRBV20-1
abundance: -
j_gene: TRBJ2-5
d_gene: -
CDR3nt: TGCAGTGCTAGAGATGCCAGTAGACTGGGAGAGACCCAGTACTTC
CDR3aa: CSARDASRLGETQYF

v_gene: TRBV20-1
abundance: few
j_gene: TRBJ2-7
d_gene: TRBD1
CDR3nt: TGCAGTGCTAGAGATCTCTTAGGCAGGGGGTACGAGCAGTACTTC
CDR3aa: CSARDLLGRGYEQYF